This T cell receptor beta chain stems from a study of identical twins. Findings and caveats of the study: Beta clonotypes that were abundant in cord blood contained fewer insertions, a pattern absent from memory repertoires.

From the 5' RACE reads, TCRdb called clonotypes with MiXCR, one entry per CDR3 protein. The table records approximately 670,000 distinct CDR3 sequences, 5.5% to 6.5% of them present only once. V dropped 2 bases and J dropped 2 bases, with 6 bases sitting between them. The CDR3 length is 13 residues. Germline values: CDR1 MNHEY, CDR2 SMNVEV (reference sequence). Turning to this clonotype: No antigen is known for it.

The V call is TRBV27, the J call TRBJ1-2; D gene unclear. The sequence derives from a man in his late teens or twenties in good health. Material for sequencing was naive T cells sorted from blood. The CDR3 reads CASSLRRNYGYTF. The CDR3 DNA reads TGTGCCAGCAGTTTAAGGAGAAACTATGGCTACACCTTC.